Detailed here is one T cell receptor (beta chain). Its specificity is unknown. V lost 5 bases and J lost 3; bases outside the gene matches: 11. This CDR3 is 17 amino acids long. From germline, CDR1 is MNHNS and CDR2 SASEGT. TCRdb re-called the reads with MiXCR, one entry per CDR3 protein. The sample gives 30,000 to 40,000 distinct CDR3 sequences, roughly 54% of which show up once; 80% to 95% is in the top ten. This entry is derived from a study of T cell repertoires in cytomegalovirus infection. This clonotype was sampled from a human donor in good health (CMV status not recorded). Some clones in this sample may be carry-over from other donors' samples. Sequenced here: CD8+ T cells from cultured PBMCs, sampled from culture after CMV antigen stimulation. The chain uses TRBV6-1 and TRBJ1-5; 9 nucleotides line up with TRBD1. The CDR3 DNA reads as TGTGCCAGCAGTTACGGGCCGGGACAGGGATACAATCAGCCCCAGCATTTT. It yields the protein CASSYGPGQGYNQPQHF.